A single sample gave rise to the 9 T cell receptor beta chains below, sequenced in a study of T cell responses to AZD1222 COVID-19 vaccine. Produced via immunoSEQ multiplex PCR; TCRdb's table is partial and in-frame only. The sample lists more than 150,000 clones; 90% were seen once. The specimen comprised peripheral blood, sampled on day 0 of AZD1222 vaccination. The receptors originated from an adult in good health.

The CDR3, as DNA: TGTGCCAGCAGCCTTATGACAGGGGGGTTTTTAAAGAGCTCCTACGAGCAGTACTTC. Residues: CASSLMTGGFLKSSYEQYF. The V call is TRBV11-2, the J call TRBJ2-7; 9 bases align to TRBD1. This CDR3 spans 19 amino acids. Per germline, CDR1 SGHAT and CDR2 FQNNGV. Trimming took 5 bases from V and 0 from J; bases not matched to a gene: 17. The full variable domain, rest sourced from reference TRBV11-2 and TRBJ2-7, is EAGVAQSPRYKIIEKRQSVAFWCNPISGHATLYWYQQILGQGPKLLIQFQNNGVVDDSQLPKDRFSAERLKGVDSTLKIQPAKLEDSAVYLCASSLMTGGFLKSSYEQYFGPGTRLTVT.

The count of this clone is one. V gene TRBV19 combines with J gene TRBJ1-2; tentatively, D is TRBD1 (5 bases). Trimming pared 5 bases from V and 5 bases from J, leaving 18 bases between. The CDR3 is 15 residues long. Germline V gives CDR1 LNHDA, CDR2 SQIVND (reference sequence). This CDR3 reads CASSLPRGLSYGYTF. For the CDR3, the DNA is TGTGCCAGTAGTCTCCCACGGGGACTCTCGTATGGCTACACCTTC.

This rearrangement joins TRBV6-6 to TRBJ2-6; 7 bases align to TRBD1. The CDR3 length is 15 residues. The J segment lost 0 bases and the V segment lost 11 bases, leaving 7 bases of the junction unmatched. The germline gives CDR1 MNHNY, CDR2 SVGAGI (reference sequence). The CDR3 loop reads CAGTGARSGANVLTF. In DNA form, the CDR3 reads TGTGCCGGCACAGGGGCCCGCTCTGGGGCCAACGTCCTGACTTTC.

This clone appeared once. J is TRBJ1-1 and V is TRBV20-1; D remains unclear. Deletions cut 0 bases from V and 2 bases from J, with 1 base between. The germline V gene has CDR1 DFQATT and CDR2 SNEGSKA (reference sequence). The CDR3 consists of 11 residues. The CDR3 nucleotides are TGCAGTGCTAGAGACAACACTGAAGCTTTCTTT. As protein: CSARDNTEAFF.

The V gene is TRBV6-6, the J gene TRBJ2-7; TRBD1 matches at 8 bases. Germline CDR1 is MNHNY and CDR2 is SVGAGI (reference sequence). This CDR3 region has 15 residues. V was pared by 2 bases and J by 2 bases, with 5 bases of the junction left unmatched. The CDR3 is CASSYATQGAYEQYF. CDR3 DNA: TGTGCCAGCAGTTACGCCACACAGGGGGCCTACGAGCAGTACTTC.

The chain employs TRBV12-5 and TRBJ1-1, with unresolved D. This CDR3 contains 15 residues. The germline gives CDR1 LGHNT, CDR2 FRNRAP. Trimming stripped 3 bases from V and 4 bases from J, with 15 bases between. The DNA of the CDR3 is TGTGCTAGTGGTTTTAACCCGGGTTTTTTCACTGAAGCTTTCTTT. This encodes CASGFNPGFFTEAFF.

The chain couples TRBV11-2 to TRBJ2-7; D may be TRBD1 (6 bases). V gave up 4 bases and J gave up 0 bases, with 13 bases separating them. CDR3 length equals 15 residues. The V gene's germline CDR1 is SGHAT and CDR2 FQNNGV. CDR3 sequence reads: CASSSRTASSYEQYF. The DNA of the CDR3 is TGTGCCAGCAGCTCTAGGACAGCGAGCTCCTACGAGCAGTACTTC.

The gene calls are TRBV7-7 and TRBJ1-4, with D possibly matching TRBD1 (6 bases). This CDR3 is 14 amino acids long. V lost 8 bases and J lost 5, with 15 bases in between. Per the germline V gene, CDR1 is SSHAT and CDR2 is FNYEAQ (reference sequence). The CDR3 protein is CASAEGHVNEKLFF. CDR3 DNA: TGTGCCAGCGCCGAGGGACACGTGAATGAAAAACTGTTTTTT.

The chain links TRBV3-1 (or the pseudogene TRBV3-2) to TRBJ1-1; possibly TRBD1 for D (5 bases). The CDR3 loop spans 12 amino acids. Germline CDR1 is LGHDT and CDR2 is YNNKEL (reference sequence). V lost 3 bases, J lost 8 bases, and 10 bases lay in between. CDR3 DNA: TGTGCCAGCAGCCAGCCGGGGGAGGAAGCTTTCTTT. As protein: CASSQPGEEAFF.